This TCR beta chain was captured by sequencing in a study of T cell repertoires in cytomegalovirus infection. For the study at large: Researchers turned to recently identified HLA-C-restricted CMV epitopes as well as well-studied HLA-B-restricted ones. Public TCR beta signatures provided an indication of both CMV infection and a matching HLA type. Study-level findings and limits: The response measured ex vivo was dominated by TCR beta clonotypes (HLA-C-restricted and CMV-specific). Identification of carriers of CMV plus the relevant HLA was performed using cumulative public TCR beta family frequency.

For this clonotype: What it binds is not known.

Trimming removed 2 bases from V and 15 bases from J; junction bases left unmatched: 5. Germline V gene data show CDR1 as SGHDT and CDR2 as YYEEEE. The CDR3 runs to 11 residues. TCRdb re-called the reads with MiXCR, one entry per CDR3 protein. The sample yields about 69,000 distinct CDR3 sequences, 25% to 30% seen once. This clonotype was sampled from a human donor in good health (CMV status not recorded). Some clones in this sample may be carry-over from other donors' samples. The chain joins TRBV5-6 to TRBJ2-1, with 7 positions matching TRBD1. The starting material was CD8+ T cells from cultured PBMCs, obtained from culture after CMV antigen stimulation. CDR3 region: CASSFGTVVFF. The CDR3 DNA sequence: TGTGCCAGCAGCTTCGGGACAGTAGTGTTCTTC. The complete variable domain, with remaining parts taken from reference TRBV5-6 and TRBJ2-1, reads DAGVTQSPTHLIKTRGQQVTLRCSPKSGHDTVSWYQQALGQGPQFIFQYYEEEERQRGNFPDRFSGHQFPNYSSELNVNALLLGDSALYLCASSFGTVVFFGPGTRLTVL.